The 23 T cell receptor beta chains given below trace back to one sample, sequenced in a study of T-cell memory formation after mild COVID-19. TCRdb independently ran MiXCR on the 5' RACE reads; one entry per CDR3 protein. The sample contains 300,000 to 400,000 distinct CDR3 sequences, 25% to 30% of which appear only once. Sequenced input: PBMCs or a T cell subset sorted from them (not recorded which). These receptor sequences come from an adult woman who had mild COVID-19 (a few samples of this study predate the infection). Cell type and time point are not known.

The rearrangement links TRBV4-1 to TRBJ2-2; no clear D gene. The CDR3 totals 15 residues. V gave up 0 bases and J gave up 1 base, with 6 bases separating them. Germline CDR1 MGHRA, CDR2 YSYEKL. The CDR3 is CASSQERLNTGELFF. In DNA, the CDR3 is TGCGCCAGCAGCCAAGAGAGGCTGAACACCGGGGAGCTGTTTTTT.

This clonotype occurred a few times. The V and J genes are TRBV2 and TRBJ2-1, with a possible D match to TRBD1 (7 bases). The CDR3 contains 16 residues. V was pared by 6 bases and J by 0 bases, with 15 bases between. Germline V gene lookup returns CDR1 SNHLY and CDR2 FYNNEI. This CDR3 reads CASRRGTAGSYNEQFF. CDR3 DNA sequence: TGTGCCAGCAGGAGAGGGACAGCGGGCTCCTACAATGAGCAGTTCTTC. The whole variable domain, filled in from reference TRBV2 and TRBJ2-1, reads EPEVTQTPSHQVTQMGQEVILRCVPISNHLYFYWYRQILGQKVEFLVSFYNNEISEKSEIFDDQFSVERPDGSNFTLKIRSTKLEDSAMYFCASRRGTAGSYNEQFFGPGTRLTVL.

This chain joins TRBV7-3 and TRBJ2-1, with 7 bases that match TRBD2. Trimming cost V 5 bases and J 7 bases; bases outside gene matches: 11. The CDR3 covers 15 residues. The germline V gene encodes CDR1 SGHTA and CDR2 FQGTGA. CDR3 sequence: CASSLRGLPQNEQFF. In DNA form, the CDR3 reads TGTGCCAGCAGCCTCCGGGGACTACCTCAGAATGAGCAGTTCTTC.

The chain has TRBV7-2 and TRBJ2-3; TRBD1 or TRBD2 may be the D gene (5 bases each). V was clipped by 3 bases and J by 8 bases, with 18 bases between them. CDR1 SGHTA and CDR2 FQGNSA come from the germline V gene. This CDR3 region has 15 residues. The CDR3 loop is CASSLNRDPRSTQYF. The CDR3 bases are TGTGCCAGCAGCTTGAACCGGGACCCAAGAAGTACGCAGTATTTT.

This clonotype was seen more than once but under ten times. The chain couples TRBV9 to TRBJ2-2, with D maybe TRBD2 (6 bases). The CDR3 is 15 residues long. Trimming removed 0 bases from V and 7 bases from J, with 13 bases in between. CDR1 is SGDLS, CDR2 YYNGEE, per germline. CDR3 in amino acids: CASSVGLDVGGELFF. The DNA of the CDR3 is TGTGCCAGCAGCGTAGGACTAGATGTGGGCGGGGAGCTGTTTTTT.

The chain carries TRBV7-9 and TRBJ1-5; no clear D. The CDR3 runs 14 residues. Trimming stripped 5 bases from V and 1 base from J, with 9 bases between. CDR1 SEHNR and CDR2 FQNEAQ come from the germline V gene (reference sequence). The CDR3, as DNA: TGTGCCAGCAGCCGTGACACGAGCAATCAGCCCCAGCATTTT. Translated, it gives CASSRDTSNQPQHF.

The chain carries TRBV7-9 and TRBJ2-2; the D gene could be TRBD1 or TRBD2 (5 bases each). Germline-derived CDR1 and CDR2 are SEHNR and FQNEAQ (reference sequence). The CDR3 runs to 15 residues. V dropped 3 bases and J dropped 1 base, with 9 bases sitting between them. The CDR3 sequence is CASSFRGRNTGELFF. CDR3 bases: TGTGCCAGCAGCTTCCGGGGACGGAACACCGGGGAGCTGTTTTTT.

The genes are TRBV4-1 and TRBJ2-5; 9 nucleotides agree with TRBD2. The trim removed 4 bases at V and 1 base at J, leaving 4 bases unmatched. This CDR3 is built from 15 residues. CDR1 is MGHRA and CDR2 is YSYEKL in the germline V gene. The CDR3 loop is CASSRGGASQETQYF. CDR3 nucleotide sequence: TGCGCCAGCAGCCGCGGGGGGGCCTCCCAAGAGACCCAGTACTTC.

The CDR3: CATSDSPGTSVNEQFF. CDR3 in DNA: TGTGCCACCAGTGATTCCCCCGGGACTAGCGTCAATGAGCAGTTCTTC. V gene TRBV24-1 combines with J gene TRBJ2-1, with 10 bases that match TRBD2. Germline V CDR1 and CDR2: KGHDR, SFDVKD. The CDR3 totals 16 residues. V lost 2 bases, J lost 6 bases, and 6 bases stayed unmatched.

The chain uses TRBV12-3 or TRBV12-4 and TRBJ2-5; maybe TRBD2 (5 bases). The CDR3 consists of 15 residues. Trimming removed 4 bases at V and 5 bases at J, with 17 bases between. The CDR3 sequence is CASSSEQLGRETQYF. In nucleotides, the CDR3 is TGTGCCAGCAGTTCCGAACAACTAGGGCGGGAGACCCAGTACTTC.

This clonotype was seen at least ten times. This rearrangement joins TRBV30 to TRBJ2-3; perhaps TRBD2 as D (5 bases). The length of the CDR3 is 13 residues. The V end lost 4 bases, the J end lost 0 bases, and 8 bases lay between the germline ends. Germline V gene data show CDR1 as GTSNPN and CDR2 as SVGIG (reference sequence). This CDR3 reads CAWTQRSTDTQYF. Here the CDR3 DNA reads TGTGCCTGGACCCAGCGGAGCACAGATACGCAGTATTTT. Full variable domain (remainder filled in from reference TRBV30 and TRBJ2-3): SQTIHQWPATLVQPVGSPLSLECTVEGTSNPNLYWYRQAAGRGLQLLFYSVGIGQISSEVPQNLSASRPQDRQFILSSKKLLLSDSGFYLCAWTQRSTDTQYFGPGTRLTVL.

This chain connects TRBV29-1 to TRBJ2-1; D is undetermined. This CDR3 spans 9 amino acids. Trimming pared 5 bases from V and 10 bases from J, leaving 6 bases between. Germline V gene sequence: CDR1 SQVTM, CDR2 ANQGSEA. The CDR3 here is CSVSGEQFF. The CDR3 DNA reads TGCAGCGTTAGTGGAGAGCAGTTCTTC.

The CDR3 protein is CASSLPLRQYVGELFF. The CDR3 DNA is TGTGCCAGCAGCTTACCCTTACGGCAATACGTCGGGGAGCTGTTTTTT. The genes are TRBV7-8 and TRBJ2-2; D not resolved. Germline V gene sequence: CDR1 SGHVS, CDR2 FQNEAQ. This CDR3 spans 16 amino acids. V shed 2 bases and J shed 7 bases, with 17 bases lying between them.

This clonotype showed up just once. This chain connects TRBV2 to TRBJ1-4, with a tentative D call TRBD1 (5 bases). The V and J ends lost 10 bases and 6 bases respectively, with 18 bases between them. This CDR3 is built from 14 residues. The germline gives CDR1 SNHLY, CDR2 FYNNEI. CDR3 residues: CATRAFPGDEKLFF. The CDR3 DNA is TGTGCCACCAGGGCTTTCCCCGGGGATGAAAAACTGTTTTTT.

This clonotype has more than one count but fewer than ten. The gene calls are TRBV7-9 and TRBJ2-1; weak D call: TRBD2 (6 bases). CDR3 length equals 13 residues. The V gene lost 4 bases and the J gene lost 8 bases, with 12 bases spanning the gap. CDR1 SEHNR and CDR2 FQNEAQ come from the germline V gene (reference sequence). In DNA form, the CDR3 reads TGTGCCAGCAGCTCTACTAGCATCCATGAGCAGTTCTTC. Translation gives CASSSTSIHEQFF.

The chain is built from TRBV10-3 and TRBJ1-1; D gene ambiguous. With 3 bases removed from V and 13 bases from J, the gap between germline ends came to 12 bases. CDR3 length equals 11 residues. Per the germline V gene, CDR1 is ENHRY and CDR2 is SYGVKD. The CDR3 DNA sequence: TGTGCCATCAGTGATTCGTTTGGGGTTTTCTTT. Protein sequence: CAISDSFGVFF.

This clonotype was found a few times. The chain has TRBV29-1 and TRBJ2-7; 7 bases are a match to TRBD2. The CDR3 runs 12 residues. J lost 6 bases, V lost 6 bases, and 8 bases had no gene match. Germline CDR1 SQVTM, CDR2 ANQGSEA. The DNA of the CDR3 is TGCAGCGTCGGGAGGAGAAACGGCGAGCAGTACTTC. This gives the protein CSVGRRNGEQYF.

This clonotype was observed a handful of times. The chain combines TRBV7-2 with TRBJ1-6, with a possible D match to TRBD1 (6 bases). V lost 2 bases and J 5 bases, leaving 10 bases between the germline ends. The CDR3 sequence is 15 residues long. CDR1 is SGHTA, CDR2 FQGNSA, per germline. This chain's CDR3 is CASSLRQDNNSPLHF. The CDR3 region has the DNA TGTGCCAGCAGCTTAAGACAGGATAATAATTCACCCCTCCACTTT.

The chain links TRBV27 to TRBJ1-2; D is uncertain. The V gene's germline CDR1 is MNHEY and CDR2 SMNVEV (reference sequence). Trimming took off 6 bases at V and 4 bases at J, with 12 bases between the two ends. CDR3 size: 13 residues. CDR3 coding DNA: TGTGCCAGCAGAGACCCCGGCTTCTATGGCTACACCTTC. As protein: CASRDPGFYGYTF.

There are a few counts of this clonotype. The gene calls are TRBV13 and TRBJ2-4, with D unclear. This CDR3 has 13 residues. Germline CDR1 reads PRHDT; CDR2 reads FYEKMQ (reference sequence). The V end was cut by 3 bases, the J end by 4 bases, with 7 bases between. Written as DNA, the CDR3 is TGTGCCAGCAGCTTCGGTGAAAAAAACATTCAGTACTTC. It translates to CASSFGEKNIQYF.

A few counts support this clonotype. The J gene is TRBJ2-3, the V gene TRBV6-5; TRBD1 matches at 12 bases. The CDR3 covers 16 residues. V shed 5 bases and J 4 bases; nucleotides not matched to a gene: 7. Per the germline V gene, CDR1 is MNHEY and CDR2 is SVGAGI. The CDR3 DNA is TGTGCCAGCAGTCTAACCGGGACAGGGGGCGCAGATACGCAGTATTTT. Residues: CASSLTGTGGADTQYF.

The CDR3 DNA reads as TGTGCCAGCTCACCGAGTATTGGGTCCTCCTACGAGCAGTACTTC. As protein: CASSPSIGSSYEQYF. The V gene is TRBV18, the J gene TRBJ2-7; no firm D call. V dropped 3 bases and J dropped 0 bases, with 12 bases sitting between them. There are 15 residues in the CDR3. The V gene's germline CDR1 is KGHSH and CDR2 LQKENI.

A few counts support this clonotype. The V call is TRBV5-5, the J call TRBJ1-2; D call uncertain. The V gene's germline CDR1 is SGHKS and CDR2 YYEKEE (reference sequence). This CDR3 is 13 amino acids long. Trimming removed 2 bases at V and 1 base at J, with 6 bases between. The CDR3 DNA sequence: TGTGCCAGCAGCTTTGACATTAACTATGGCTACACCTTC. It translates to CASSFDINYGYTF.